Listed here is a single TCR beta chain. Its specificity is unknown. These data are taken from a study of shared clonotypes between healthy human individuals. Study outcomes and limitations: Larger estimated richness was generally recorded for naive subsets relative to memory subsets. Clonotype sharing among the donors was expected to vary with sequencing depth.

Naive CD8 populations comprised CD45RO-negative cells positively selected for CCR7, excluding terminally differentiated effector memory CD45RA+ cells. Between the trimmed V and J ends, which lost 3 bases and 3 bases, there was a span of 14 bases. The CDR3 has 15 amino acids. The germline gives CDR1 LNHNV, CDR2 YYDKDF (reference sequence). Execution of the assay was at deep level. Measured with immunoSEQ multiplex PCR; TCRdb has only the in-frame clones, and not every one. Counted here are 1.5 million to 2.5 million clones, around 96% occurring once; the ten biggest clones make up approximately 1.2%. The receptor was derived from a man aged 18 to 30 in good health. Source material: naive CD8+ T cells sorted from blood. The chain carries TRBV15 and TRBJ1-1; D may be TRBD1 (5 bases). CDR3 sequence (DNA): TGTGCCACCAGCAGTATCAGTGGGGGAGACACTGAAGCTTTCTTT. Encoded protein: CATSSISGGDTEAFF.